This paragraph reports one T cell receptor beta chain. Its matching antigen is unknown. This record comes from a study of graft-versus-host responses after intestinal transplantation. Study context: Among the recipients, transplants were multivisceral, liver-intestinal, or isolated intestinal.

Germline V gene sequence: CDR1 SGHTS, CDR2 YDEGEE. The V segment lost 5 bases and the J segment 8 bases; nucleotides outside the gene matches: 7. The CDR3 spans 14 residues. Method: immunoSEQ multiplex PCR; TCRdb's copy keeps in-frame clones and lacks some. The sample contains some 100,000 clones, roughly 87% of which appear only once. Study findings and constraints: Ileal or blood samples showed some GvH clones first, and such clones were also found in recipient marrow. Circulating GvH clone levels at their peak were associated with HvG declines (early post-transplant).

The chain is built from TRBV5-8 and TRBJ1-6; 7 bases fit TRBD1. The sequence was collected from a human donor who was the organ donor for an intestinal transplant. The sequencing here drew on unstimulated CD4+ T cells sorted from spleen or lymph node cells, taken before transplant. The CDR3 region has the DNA TGTGCCAGCAGGCTGACAGGGCAGGATTCACCCCTCCACTTT. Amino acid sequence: CASRLTGQDSPLHF.